These 12 T cell receptor beta chains originate from one sample sequenced in a study of cytomegalovirus exposure and HLA in healthy donors. The PCR was carried out with 60 Vbeta primers and 13 Jbeta primers. Libraries were prepared by immunoSEQ multiplex PCR; TCRdb keeps only in-frame clonotypes and omits some of them. The data contain about 73,000 clones, 75% of them singletons. What was sequenced was PBMCs. All receptors come from a man aged 70 or older in good health and CMV-seronegative.

The chain carries TRBV6-4 and TRBJ1-6, with a weak D call TRBD1 (5 bases). Deletions cut 3 bases from V and 5 bases from J, with 5 bases between. Germline CDR1 is MRHNA and CDR2 is SNTAGT. The CDR3 covers 13 residues. The CDR3 DNA sequence: TGTGCCAGCAGTGAGGACAATAATTCACCCCTCCACTTT. Its translation is CASSEDNNSPLHF.

This chain links TRBV14 with TRBJ1-2; D unresolved. V was pared by 2 bases and J by 8 bases, with 9 bases between. The CDR3 loop spans 12 amino acids. CDR1 and CDR2 (germline): SGHDN, FVKESK. CDR3 loop: CASSQLASGYTF. The CDR3 DNA reads as TGTGCCAGCAGCCAACTTGCGTCAGGCTACACCTTC.

This chain uses TRBV19 with TRBJ2-1, with a weak D call TRBD1 (6 bases). This CDR3 region has 16 residues. CDR1 is LNHDA and CDR2 is SQIVND in the germline V gene (reference sequence). V dropped 4 bases and J dropped 4 bases, with 17 bases sitting between them. CDR3 amino acids: CASSKITGTSYNEQFF. The CDR3, as DNA: TGTGCCAGTAGTAAGATTACCGGGACATCATACAATGAGCAGTTCTTC.

The genes are TRBV6-6 and TRBJ2-1, with TRBD2 matching over 8 bases. Per germline, CDR1 MNHNY and CDR2 SVGAGI (reference sequence). V lost 0 bases and J lost 15; bases outside the gene matches: 10. The CDR3 spans 14 residues. The chain's CDR3 is CASSYSSGSGSMFF. The CDR3 DNA reads as TGTGCCAGCAGTTACTCGTCAGGCAGCGGGAGTATGTTCTTC.

This clone was recorded only once. The chain combines TRBV5-4 with TRBJ2-7, with a tentative D call TRBD1 (6 bases). This CDR3 is built from 13 residues. The germline CDR1 and CDR2 sequences are SGHNT and YYREEE (reference sequence). V was shortened by 0 bases and J by 7 bases, with 11 bases between the two germline ends. This CDR3 is CASSLDRVGEQYF. The CDR3 nucleotides read TGTGCCAGCAGCTTGGACAGGGTAGGGGAGCAGTACTTC.

This clone has only one observation. The chain joins TRBV19 to TRBJ1-1, with 9 positions matching TRBD1. Germline V gives CDR1 LNHDA, CDR2 SQIVND (reference sequence). The J segment lost 5 bases and the V segment lost 5 bases, leaving 9 bases of the junction unmatched. This CDR3 region has 15 residues. The CDR3 sequence is CASSEGTGIRTEAFF. The CDR3 region has the DNA TGTGCCAGTAGTGAAGGGACAGGGATAAGGACTGAAGCTTTCTTT.

The chain couples TRBV4-3 to TRBJ2-1; 11 bases agree with TRBD2. Trimming took 0 bases from V and 6 from J; bases not matched to a gene: 7. The CDR3 has 17 amino acids. Germline V CDR1 and CDR2: LGHNA, YSLEER. CDR3 loop: CASSQDSGTSGINEQFF. CDR3 DNA sequence: TGCGCCAGCAGCCAAGATAGCGGGACTAGCGGAATCAATGAGCAGTTCTTC.

CDR3: CASSFEDRGSPLHF. CDR3 nucleotides: TGCGCCAGCAGCTTCGAGGACAGGGGCTCACCCCTCCACTTT. The rearrangement joins TRBV5-1 to TRBJ1-6; TRBD1 matches 9 bases. The CDR3 runs 14 residues. CDR1 is SGHRS, CDR2 YFSETQ, per germline. Losses at the gene ends were 2 bases for V and 10 bases for J; bases not matched to a gene: 4.

The gene calls are TRBV7-9 and TRBJ1-1, with TRBD1 matching 8 bases. CDR1 and CDR2 from the germline V gene are SEHNR and FQNEAQ (reference sequence). V was clipped by 2 bases and J by 5 bases; unmatched bases: 7. The CDR3 is 15 amino acids. CDR3 sequence reads: CASSLRAGGKTEAFF. CDR3 nucleotides: TGTGCCAGCAGCTTACGGGCAGGGGGCAAAACTGAAGCTTTCTTT.

This chain uses TRBV18 with TRBJ2-3; TRBD1 aligns across 7 bases. J lost 2 bases, V lost 6 bases, and 5 bases had no gene match. Germline CDR1 is KGHSH and CDR2 is LQKENI. This CDR3 has 14 residues. CDR3 loop: CASSPGQTTDTQYF. The CDR3 DNA reads TGTGCCAGCTCGCCGGGACAGACCACAGATACGCAGTATTTT.

The chain employs TRBV7-6 and TRBJ2-1; D possibly corresponds to TRBD2 (7 bases). Germline CDR1 SGHVS, CDR2 FNYEAQ. V shed 5 bases and J shed 8 bases, with 22 bases lying between them. This CDR3 is 16 amino acids long. The CDR3 here is CASSLGAGGAGYEQFF. The CDR3 DNA reads as TGTGCCAGCAGCCTCGGGGCTGGGGGGGCAGGGTATGAGCAGTTCTTC.

The chain is built from TRBV19 and TRBJ1-5; 12 bases agree with TRBD1. CDR1 and CDR2 from the germline V gene are LNHDA and SQIVND (reference sequence). The CDR3 spans 14 residues. The ends lost 9 bases at V and 4 bases at J; junction bases unmatched: 4. The DNA of the CDR3 is TGTGCCAGCTCGGGACAGGGGGCAAATCAGCCCCAGCATTTT. It encodes CASSGQGANQPQHF.